This is a list of T cell receptor beta chains from one sample in a study of T-cell reconstitution after alpha-beta-depleted transplantation in children. One entry per CDR3 protein, called by TCRdb with MiXCR from the PCR reads. Counted here are 210,000 or so distinct CDR3 sequences, under 13% occurring once; the ten biggest clones make up 28%. This specimen was PBMCs, taken before TCRalphabeta/CD19-depleted stem cell transplant. The receptors stem from a child under two years old with acute myeloid leukemia, due to receive a stem cell transplant. Each CDR3 is given without its conserved first and last residue.

TRBV19,TRBJ2-2,ASTPGQGITGELF
TRBV29-1,TRBJ2-3,SETGDTDTQY
TRBV10-3,TRBJ2-7,AISEGNNYEQY
TRBV10-3,TRBJ1-1,AIGGLSDTEAF
TRBV20-1,TRBJ1-2,SASNPGSQYGYT
TRBV29-1,TRBJ2-2,SVGKTGNTGELF
TRBV6-5,TRBJ1-1,ASSRGQTFYTEAF
TRBV5-1,TRBJ2-5,ASSFRQYPGLAGVEETQY
TRBV29-1,TRBJ2-1,SAWTGLNEQF
TRBV7-8,TRBJ2-7,ASSGDSIVYEQY
TRBV20-1,TRBJ2-2,SARATSAGELF
TRBV12-3/TRBV12-4,TRBJ2-4,ASSFLVTDNIQY
TRBV4-2,TRBJ2-7,ASSERQGGADEQY
TRBV20-1,TRBJ1-1,SVNRNTEAF
TRBV5-1,TRBJ2-7,ASSRDRVGEQY
TRBV20-1,TRBJ2-1,SAGTGNNEQF
TRBV5-1,TRBJ2-5,ASSFDSLAHQETQY
TRBV10-3,TRBJ2-7,AISTPGASGITYEQY
TRBV7-2,TRBJ2-1,ASREAGGQF
TRBV5-1,TRBJ2-1,ASSQDRDEQF
TRBV4-2,TRBJ2-7,ARGPIGGEQY
TRBV20-1,TRBJ2-3,CARVGTSGRVTDTQY
TRBV7-9,TRBJ1-2,ASSLAKHLNYGYT
TRBV28,TRBJ2-3,ASSLLLAQAPQY
TRBV5-1,TRBJ2-1,ASSLSGTVQVEQF
TRBV12-3/TRBV12-4,TRBJ2-3,ASSQPSSTDTQY
TRBV20-1,TRBJ1-5,SARDLGGAQPQH
TRBV12-3/TRBV12-4,TRBJ2-7,ASSSRDEQY
TRBV7-8,TRBJ2-1,ASSLVSGNNEQF
TRBV5-5,TRBJ2-6,ASSLAGSGADVLT
TRBV7-3,TRBJ2-2,ASSSLTKNTGELF
TRBV5-1,TRBJ2-1,ASSGGGLSNEQF